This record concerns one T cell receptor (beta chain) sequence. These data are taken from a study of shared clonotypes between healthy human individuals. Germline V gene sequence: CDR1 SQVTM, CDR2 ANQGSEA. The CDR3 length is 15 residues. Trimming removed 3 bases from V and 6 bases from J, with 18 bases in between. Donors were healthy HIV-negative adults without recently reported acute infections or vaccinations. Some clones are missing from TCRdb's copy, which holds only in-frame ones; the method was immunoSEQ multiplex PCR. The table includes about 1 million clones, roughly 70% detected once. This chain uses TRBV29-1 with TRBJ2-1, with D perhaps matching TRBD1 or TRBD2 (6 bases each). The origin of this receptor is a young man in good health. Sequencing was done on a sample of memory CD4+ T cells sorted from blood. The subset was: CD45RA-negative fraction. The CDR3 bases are TGCAGCGTTGATTCAACCGGGAGAGGGGGCAATGAGCAGTTCTTC. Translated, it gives CSVDSTGRGGNEQFF.